The clone carrying this TCR beta chain showed up many times. The record originates from a study of breast tumors, draining lymph nodes, adjacent tissues. Breast cancer patients provided tissue from their axillary draining lymph nodes. The CDR3 extends over 14 amino acids. Trimming stripped 5 bases from V and 2 bases from J, with 11 bases between. Germline V gene lookup returns CDR1 WSHSY and CDR2 SAAADI. TCRdb re-analysed the multiplex PCR reads in MiXCR, keeping a single row per CDR3 protein. The sample holds 150,000 to 200,000 distinct CDR3 sequences, 33% seen once. J is TRBJ2-3 and V is TRBV10-2, with D perhaps TRBD2 (5 bases). The sequencing sample was made of axillary lymph node tissue. This sequence originates from a female donor with breast cancer. Some clones in this sample may be carry-over from other donors' samples. CDR3 nucleotides: TGCGCCAGCAGTCGATCGGGGATCACAGATACGCAGTATTTT. Translation gives CASSRSGITDTQYF.